The rows below give T cell receptor beta chains drawn from one sample of a study of blood T cell repertoires in COVID-19. TCRdb keeps only in-frame clones here, not all; method: immunoSEQ multiplex PCR. Of about 370,000 clones in the sample, 85% to 90% are singletons; the top ten hold about 1%. The sequencing sample was made of PBMCs or T cells enriched from blood (not recorded which). The receptors were gathered from a man younger than 35 who had recovered from COVID-19. Both conserved end residues are part of each CDR3. Each record gives: clone size, V gene, J gene, D gene, CDR3 protein, CDR3 DNA. A D gene is named only where the DNA matches it firmly. Expanded clones get a size class; other rows say once, few or many, or leave the size out.

>-|TRBV2|TRBJ1-5|-
CASRGSGNQPQHF
TGTGCCAGCCGGGGGTCCGGCAATCAGCCCCAGCATTTT
>-|TRBV18|TRBJ1-4|-
CASSPPSLGANEKLFF
TGTGCCAGCTCACCACCTTCCCTGGGCGCTAATGAAAAACTGTTTTTT
>few|TRBV5-5|TRBJ1-6|-
CASSSGTYNSPLHF
TGTGCCAGCAGCTCGGGGACCTATAATTCACCCCTCCACTTT
>few|TRBV19|TRBJ1-2|-
CATWDFNYGYTF
TGTGCCACCTGGGACTTCAACTATGGCTACACCTTC
>-|TRBV3-1/TRBV3-2|TRBJ1-1|TRBD1
CASSQPGATGEAFF
TGTGCCAGCAGCCAACCGGGGGCGACAGGGGAAGCTTTCTTT
>-|TRBV15|TRBJ2-7|TRBD1
CATSRDPGTGYGEQYF
TGTGCCACCAGCAGAGATCCCGGGACAGGGTACGGCGAGCAGTACTTC
>-|TRBV27|TRBJ1-2|TRBD1
CATKTGGWGGYTF
TGTGCCACCAAGACAGGGGGCTGGGGTGGCTACACCTTC
>-|TRBV7-2|TRBJ1-2|TRBD1
CASSLIRDRGLGGYTF
TGTGCCAGCAGCTTAATTAGGGACAGGGGGCTAGGAGGCTACACCTTC
>once|TRBV19|TRBJ1-4|-
CASRTLGRGNEKLFF
TGTGCCAGTAGAACACTGGGCCGGGGAAATGAAAAACTGTTTTTT
>-|TRBV7-9|TRBJ1-1|-
CASSLYSQALNTEAFF
TGTGCCAGCAGCTTATACTCACAGGCATTGAACACTGAAGCTTTCTTT
>-|TRBV7-5|TRBJ1-6|-
CVRSLPGGGSYNSPLHF
TGTGTCAGAAGCTTGCCCGGGGGAGGCTCCTATAATTCACCCCTCCACTTT
>-|TRBV4-3|TRBJ1-2|-
CASSQQEGNYGYTF
TGCGCCAGCAGCCAGCAGGAGGGTAACTATGGCTACACCTTC
>-|TRBV7-9|TRBJ1-5|TRBD1
CASSLGTGVNQPQHF
TGTGCCAGCAGCTTGGGTACAGGGGTGAATCAGCCCCAGCATTTT
>-|TRBV3-1/TRBV3-2|TRBJ1-1|TRBD1
CASSQGQTGTGLTEAFF
TGTGCCAGCAGCCAAGGCCAAACCGGGACAGGCCTCACTGAAGCTTTCTTT
>-|TRBV15|TRBJ1-1|-
CATSPQVSNTEAFF
TGTGCCACCAGCCCTCAGGTATCGAACACTGAAGCTTTCTTT
>-|TRBV28|TRBJ1-2|TRBD1
CASSVMTGIHTF
TGTGCCAGCAGTGTGATGACAGGGATCCACACCTTC
>few|TRBV7-3|TRBJ2-1|TRBD2
CASSFGLAGLNNEQFF
TGTGCCAGCAGCTTCGGACTAGCGGGCCTCAACAATGAGCAGTTCTTC
>few|TRBV6-1|TRBJ1-5|-
CASSEEGGSPGQPQHF
TGTGCCAGCAGTGAAGAGGGGGGGAGCCCGGGGCAGCCCCAGCATTTT
>-|TRBV5-1|TRBJ1-2|-
CASSLQAAIYGYTF
TGCGCCAGCAGCTTACAGGCAGCGATCTATGGCTACACCTTC
>-|TRBV10-2|TRBJ1-1|TRBD1
CASTVDRGQNTEAFF
TGCGCCAGCACCGTTGACAGGGGTCAGAACACTGAAGCTTTCTTT
>-|TRBV7-9|TRBJ1-6|TRBD1
CASQTGRDSPLHF
TGTGCCAGTCAGACAGGGCGTGATTCACCCCTCCACTTT
>-|TRBV6-6|TRBJ1-2|-
CASSPAGSCTF
TGTGCCAGCAGTCCCGCAGGGTCTTGCACCTTC
>once|TRBV28|TRBJ2-3|-
CASNRENADTQYF
TGTGCCAGCAACCGGGAAAACGCAGATACGCAGTATTTT